These T cell receptor beta chains were read from a single sample in a study of blood T cell repertoires in COVID-19. Some clones are missing from TCRdb's copy, which holds only in-frame ones; the method was immunoSEQ multiplex PCR. The sample has approximately 140,000 clones, less than 85% seen once; the top ten hold under 9.5%. Sequencing input: peripheral blood. Receptors originate from a woman of 80 years or more in a cohort sampled during active or convalescent COVID-19. Both conserved end residues are part of each CDR3. The order of the fields is D gene, clone size, V gene, J gene, CDR3 protein, CDR3 DNA. D genes are given only for firm matches. Size values are once, few and many counts, or a class for expanded clones, and some rows have none.

>TRBD1|NA|TRBV6-5|TRBJ1-2
CASGTGQGYGYTF
TGTGCCAGCGGGACAGGGCAGGGTTATGGCTACACCTTC
>NA|NA|TRBV18|TRBJ1-6
CASSPVMGPPLHF
TGTGCCAGCTCACCAGTCATGGGGCCACCCCTCCACTTT
>NA|NA|TRBV2|TRBJ1-4
CASQYPFASNEKLFF
TGTGCCAGCCAATACCCCTTCGCCAGTAATGAAAAACTGTTTTTT
>NA|NA|TRBV6-4|TRBJ2-3
CASSEMASTDTQYF
TGTGCCAGCAGTGAGATGGCTAGCACAGATACGCAGTATTTT
>TRBD1|NA|TRBV6-4|TRBJ2-7
CARLTEGGWPGGSYEQYF
TGTGCCAGACTAACAGAAGGGGGTTGGCCAGGGGGTTCCTACGAGCAGTACTTC
>NA|NA|TRBV7-9|TRBJ1-1
CATNGQSYTEAFF
TGTGCCACCAACGGACAGTCCTACACTGAAGCTTTCTTT
>NA|NA|TRBV6-2/TRBV6-3|TRBJ2-4
CASSYSSVTANIQYF
TGTGCCAGCAGTTACTCTTCGGTGACAGCTAACATTCAGTACTTC
>NA|NA|TRBV7-3|TRBJ2-2
CASSLWGQGYTGELFF
TGTGCCAGCAGCCTATGGGGGCAGGGCTACACCGGGGAGCTGTTTTTT
>TRBD1|NA|TRBV5-1|TRBJ1-6
CASSSDGQGRNSPLHF
TGCGCCAGCAGCTCGGACGGACAGGGGCGTAATTCACCCCTCCACTTT
>NA|NA|TRBV5-1|TRBJ2-6
CASSLDSGPSGANVLTF
TGCGCCAGCAGCTTGGACAGCGGGCCGTCTGGGGCCAACGTCCTGACTTTC
>TRBD1|NA|TRBV25-1|TRBJ1-1
CASSGNLQHRGRDTEAFF
TGTGCCAGCAGCGGAAACCTACAACACAGGGGGCGAGATACTGAAGCTTTCTTT
>TRBD2|NA|TRBV4-1|TRBJ2-7
CASSQLRGGTHEQYF
TGCGCCAGCAGCCAACTCCGGGGGGGAACCCACGAGCAGTACTTC
>NA|NA|TRBV27|TRBJ1-5
CASSSTGVRGFNSNQPQHF
TGTGCCAGCAGTTCGACGGGAGTTCGGGGGTTTAATAGCAATCAGCCCCAGCATTTT
>TRBD1|NA|TRBV28|TRBJ2-1
CASSDRVGVNEQFF
TGTGCCAGCAGTGACAGGGTGGGAGTTAATGAGCAGTTCTTC
>TRBD2|NA|TRBV7-8|TRBJ2-1
CASSLRGSIAGYYNEQFF
TGTGCCAGCAGCTTAAGAGGTAGCATAGCGGGGTACTACAATGAGCAGTTCTTC
>TRBD1|NA|TRBV5-4|TRBJ2-7
CASSLGTGGSYEQYF
TGTGCCAGCAGCTTGGGGACAGGAGGATCCTACGAGCAGTACTTC
>TRBD1|NA|TRBV12-5|TRBJ2-2
CASGLVQGVQIANTGELFF
TGTGCTAGTGGTTTGGTACAGGGGGTTCAGATAGCCAACACCGGGGAGCTGTTTTTT
>NA|few|TRBV6-5|TRBJ1-6
CASSYSRNSPLHF
TGTGCCAGCAGTTACTCGAGGAATTCACCCCTCCACTTT
>NA|NA|TRBV28|TRBJ2-5
CASSPQGSPGRETQYF
TGTGCCAGCAGTCCCCAAGGGTCCCCGGGGAGGGAGACCCAGTACTTC
>NA|NA|TRBV7-9|TRBJ2-3
CASSFGRDTQYF
TGTGCCAGCAGCTTTGGGCGTGATACGCAGTATTTT
>NA|NA|TRBV27|TRBJ2-4
CASSSYRERGHGGTKNIQYF
TGTGCCAGCAGTTCATACAGGGAGCGGGGACACGGAGGTACCAAAAACATTCAGTACTTC
>NA|NA|TRBV2|TRBJ1-1
CASKTTNMNTEAFF
TGTGCCAGCAAGACGACAAATATGAACACTGAAGCTTTCTTT
>TRBD2|NA|TRBV7-8|TRBJ2-5
CASSPLAGGQETQYF
TGTGCCAGCAGCCCACTAGCGGGGGGACAAGAGACCCAGTACTTC
>NA|once|TRBV28|TRBJ2-1
CASSSTWQGSNEQFF
TGTGCCAGCAGTTCAACCTGGCAGGGTAGCAATGAGCAGTTCTTC
>NA|once|TRBV15|TRBJ2-7
CATSRDFRRGYEQYF
TGTGCCACCAGCAGAGATTTCAGGAGGGGCTACGAGCAGTACTTC
>TRBD2|NA|TRBV23-1|TRBJ2-3
CASSQSELAGGTDTQYF
TGCGCCAGCAGTCAATCTGAACTAGCGGGGGGTACAGATACGCAGTATTTT
>NA|NA|TRBV6-5|TRBJ2-5
CASSDSNMLTQYF
TGTGCCAGCAGTGACTCCAACATGCTGACCCAGTACTTC
>TRBD1|NA|TRBV5-1|TRBJ2-2
CASSLATGSGTGELFF
TGCGCCAGCAGCTTGGCGACAGGGTCGGGCACCGGGGAGCTGTTTTTT
>NA|NA|TRBV29-1|TRBJ1-1
CSVHLQQNTEAFF
TGCAGCGTTCACCTCCAACAGAACACTGAAGCTTTCTTT
>TRBD2|few|TRBV5-1|TRBJ2-7
CASSTGTSGVFSYEQYF
TGCGCCAGCAGCACCGGGACTAGCGGGGTTTTCTCCTACGAGCAGTACTTC
>NA|NA|TRBV5-1|TRBJ1-6
CASSLWGGASPLHF
TGCGCCAGCAGCTTGTGGGGAGGGGCATCACCCCTCCACTTT
>TRBD1|NA|TRBV3-1/TRBV3-2|TRBJ2-4
CASSQEKRGLTGIAKNIQYF
TGTGCCAGCAGCCAAGAAAAAAGGGGGCTTACAGGTATAGCCAAAAACATTCAGTACTTC
>NA|NA|TRBV28|TRBJ1-1
CASSLHGGLNTEAFF
TGTGCCAGCAGTTTACACGGCGGATTGAACACTGAAGCTTTCTTT
>NA|NA|TRBV28|TRBJ1-5
CASSLSGTNQPQHF
TGTGCCAGCAGTTTAAGCGGGACCAATCAGCCCCAGCATTTT
>NA|NA|TRBV7-9|TRBJ2-1
CASSLFWDKQFF
TGTGCCAGCAGCTTATTTTGGGACAAGCAGTTCTTC
>TRBD1|NA|TRBV6-6|TRBJ1-4
CASSYYQGASNEKLFF
TGTGCCAGCAGTTACTATCAGGGGGCGAGTAATGAAAAACTGTTTTTT
>NA|NA|TRBV6-5|TRBJ1-6
CASMGQLNSPLHF
TGTGCCAGCATGGGGCAGCTTAATTCACCCCTCCACTTT
>TRBD1|once|TRBV11-2|TRBJ2-3
CVSSKRQGSDTQYF
TGTGTCAGCAGCAAGAGACAGGGGTCAGATACGCAGTATTTT
>NA|NA|TRBV21-1|TRBJ1-2
CASSKDSRDRNLYGYTF
TGTGCCAGCAGCAAAGATTCTCGGGACAGAAACCTCTATGGCTACACCTTC
>NA|NA|TRBV18|TRBJ1-2
CASSPGAVAYGYTF
TGTGCCAGCTCACCAGGGGCCGTCGCCTATGGCTACACCTTC
>NA|NA|TRBV11-2|TRBJ1-6
CASRQIARKSPLHF
TGTGCCAGCAGGCAGATCGCACGCAAGTCACCCCTCCACTTT
>NA|once|TRBV11-1|TRBJ2-7
CASSPGLAYEQYF
TGTGCCAGCAGCCCGGGTCTTGCTTACGAGCAGTACTTC